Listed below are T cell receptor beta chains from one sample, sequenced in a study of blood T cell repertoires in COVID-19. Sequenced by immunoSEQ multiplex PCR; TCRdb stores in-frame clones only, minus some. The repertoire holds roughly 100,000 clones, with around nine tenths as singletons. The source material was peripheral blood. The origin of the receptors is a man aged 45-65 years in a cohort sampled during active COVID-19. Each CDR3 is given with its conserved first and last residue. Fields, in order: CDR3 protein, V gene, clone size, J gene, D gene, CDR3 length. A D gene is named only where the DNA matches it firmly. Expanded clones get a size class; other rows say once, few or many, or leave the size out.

CDR3 protein: CASRRDSSGNTIYF; V gene: TRBV6-6; clone size: -; J gene: TRBJ1-3; D gene: TRBD1; CDR3 length: 14
CDR3 protein: CATSRDRAQETQYF; V gene: TRBV15; clone size: -; J gene: TRBJ2-5; D gene: -; CDR3 length: 14
CDR3 protein: CASSHLGGESYTF; V gene: TRBV4-3; clone size: -; J gene: TRBJ1-2; D gene: TRBD1; CDR3 length: 13
CDR3 protein: CASSSGTGYEKLFF; V gene: TRBV5-4; clone size: -; J gene: TRBJ1-4; D gene: TRBD1; CDR3 length: 14
CDR3 protein: CASSTGQTSTEAFF; V gene: TRBV18; clone size: -; J gene: TRBJ1-1; D gene: TRBD1; CDR3 length: 14
CDR3 protein: CASSSRLDNEQFF; V gene: TRBV11-3; clone size: -; J gene: TRBJ2-1; D gene: -; CDR3 length: 13
CDR3 protein: CASSQTLRKGGQETQYF; V gene: TRBV6-6; clone size: -; J gene: TRBJ2-5; D gene: -; CDR3 length: 17
CDR3 protein: CATSFQGTDTQYF; V gene: TRBV15; clone size: -; J gene: TRBJ2-3; D gene: -; CDR3 length: 13
CDR3 protein: CSASTDSGGNQPQHF; V gene: TRBV20-1; clone size: -; J gene: TRBJ1-5; D gene: -; CDR3 length: 15
CDR3 protein: CASRPGTGNTGELFF; V gene: TRBV7-9; clone size: once; J gene: TRBJ2-2; D gene: TRBD1; CDR3 length: 15
CDR3 protein: CASTVFGTGNSPLHF; V gene: TRBV28; clone size: -; J gene: TRBJ1-6; D gene: TRBD1; CDR3 length: 15
CDR3 protein: CASSQVSGMSPLHF; V gene: TRBV3-1/TRBV3-2; clone size: once; J gene: TRBJ1-6; D gene: -; CDR3 length: 14
CDR3 protein: CASSQDQGSGNTIYF; V gene: TRBV4-1; clone size: -; J gene: TRBJ1-3; D gene: -; CDR3 length: 15
CDR3 protein: CATSDRTGLIPGANVLTF; V gene: TRBV24-1; clone size: -; J gene: TRBJ2-6; D gene: TRBD1; CDR3 length: 18
CDR3 protein: CASRRDFNTQYF; V gene: TRBV6-5; clone size: -; J gene: TRBJ2-3; D gene: -; CDR3 length: 12
CDR3 protein: CASSRGERDEAFF; V gene: TRBV6-6; clone size: once; J gene: TRBJ1-1; D gene: -; CDR3 length: 13
CDR3 protein: CASSSLPGQGYEQYF; V gene: TRBV7-3; clone size: -; J gene: TRBJ2-7; D gene: TRBD1; CDR3 length: 15
CDR3 protein: CASSYLATGANVLTF; V gene: TRBV3-1/TRBV3-2; clone size: once; J gene: TRBJ2-6; D gene: -; CDR3 length: 15
CDR3 protein: CASSAGTATTGELFF; V gene: TRBV27; clone size: once; J gene: TRBJ2-2; D gene: -; CDR3 length: 15
CDR3 protein: CASSTGLGPEETQYF; V gene: TRBV19; clone size: -; J gene: TRBJ2-5; D gene: TRBD2; CDR3 length: 15
CDR3 protein: CASANRRGSYGYTF; V gene: TRBV28; clone size: -; J gene: TRBJ1-2; D gene: -; CDR3 length: 14
CDR3 protein: CASSLAGVEKLFF; V gene: TRBV28; clone size: -; J gene: TRBJ1-4; D gene: -; CDR3 length: 13
CDR3 protein: CASSLALTGIDEQFF; V gene: TRBV5-1; clone size: -; J gene: TRBJ2-1; D gene: -; CDR3 length: 15
CDR3 protein: CAISEGTANEKLFF; V gene: TRBV10-3; clone size: -; J gene: TRBJ1-4; D gene: TRBD1; CDR3 length: 14
CDR3 protein: CASRASGVREQFF; V gene: TRBV7-2; clone size: -; J gene: TRBJ2-1; D gene: TRBD2; CDR3 length: 13
CDR3 protein: CASSYEGQLNSPLHF; V gene: TRBV2; clone size: few; J gene: TRBJ1-6; D gene: TRBD1; CDR3 length: 15
CDR3 protein: CATTTGGNTEAFF; V gene: TRBV6-6; clone size: -; J gene: TRBJ1-1; D gene: TRBD1; CDR3 length: 13
CDR3 protein: CASSANLYQGGQETQYF; V gene: TRBV5-1; clone size: -; J gene: TRBJ2-5; D gene: -; CDR3 length: 17
CDR3 protein: CASSSAASGGANIQYF; V gene: TRBV28; clone size: -; J gene: TRBJ2-4; D gene: TRBD2; CDR3 length: 16
CDR3 protein: CASSPSGGGHLRTDTQYF; V gene: TRBV9; clone size: -; J gene: TRBJ2-3; D gene: TRBD2; CDR3 length: 18
CDR3 protein: CASSQPITGGYTF; V gene: TRBV3-1/TRBV3-2; clone size: -; J gene: TRBJ1-2; D gene: -; CDR3 length: 13
CDR3 protein: CASSQLEAGYTF; V gene: TRBV19; clone size: -; J gene: TRBJ1-2; D gene: -; CDR3 length: 12
CDR3 protein: CASSERQVFYTGELFF; V gene: TRBV6-1; clone size: -; J gene: TRBJ2-2; D gene: -; CDR3 length: 16
CDR3 protein: CARRGLPSNSPLHF; V gene: TRBV4-3; clone size: -; J gene: TRBJ1-6; D gene: -; CDR3 length: 14
CDR3 protein: CASSQSGSGTEAFF; V gene: TRBV3-1/TRBV3-2; clone size: few; J gene: TRBJ1-1; D gene: -; CDR3 length: 14
CDR3 protein: CASTQGGRAGTEAFF; V gene: TRBV5-1; clone size: -; J gene: TRBJ1-1; D gene: TRBD1; CDR3 length: 15
CDR3 protein: CASSYRDRVAEAFF; V gene: TRBV6-5; clone size: -; J gene: TRBJ1-1; D gene: TRBD1; CDR3 length: 14
CDR3 protein: CASSEDRVGNTIYF; V gene: TRBV6-6; clone size: -; J gene: TRBJ1-3; D gene: TRBD1; CDR3 length: 14
CDR3 protein: CASRSTGGHYGYTF; V gene: TRBV21-1; clone size: -; J gene: TRBJ1-2; D gene: -; CDR3 length: 14
CDR3 protein: CSVEGIGAGSDNYGYTF; V gene: TRBV29-1; clone size: -; J gene: TRBJ1-2; D gene: -; CDR3 length: 17
CDR3 protein: CASSLGDRAGANVLTF; V gene: TRBV5-1; clone size: -; J gene: TRBJ2-6; D gene: TRBD1; CDR3 length: 16
CDR3 protein: CARSLSRTGVGYGYTF; V gene: TRBV5-3; clone size: -; J gene: TRBJ1-2; D gene: TRBD1; CDR3 length: 16
CDR3 protein: CSAHRERELFF; V gene: TRBV20-1; clone size: -; J gene: TRBJ2-2; D gene: -; CDR3 length: 11
CDR3 protein: CATSETGGGVADNEQFF; V gene: TRBV24-1; clone size: -; J gene: TRBJ2-1; D gene: TRBD1; CDR3 length: 17
CDR3 protein: CASRGRTAQFF; V gene: TRBV12-3/TRBV12-4; clone size: once; J gene: TRBJ2-1; D gene: -; CDR3 length: 11
CDR3 protein: CASSIGTGAGNTIYF; V gene: TRBV9; clone size: -; J gene: TRBJ1-3; D gene: TRBD1; CDR3 length: 15
CDR3 protein: CASSYPGQGYGNTEAFF; V gene: TRBV6-2/TRBV6-3; clone size: -; J gene: TRBJ1-1; D gene: TRBD1; CDR3 length: 17
CDR3 protein: CASSWGQEHTEAFF; V gene: TRBV5-1; clone size: once; J gene: TRBJ1-1; D gene: TRBD1; CDR3 length: 14
CDR3 protein: CASSHRDRGYEQYF; V gene: TRBV3-1/TRBV3-2; clone size: -; J gene: TRBJ2-7; D gene: TRBD1; CDR3 length: 14
CDR3 protein: CASSLENRGNEKLFF; V gene: TRBV5-1; clone size: -; J gene: TRBJ1-4; D gene: TRBD1; CDR3 length: 15
CDR3 protein: CASSQAWTSGGGDTQYF; V gene: TRBV3-1/TRBV3-2; clone size: -; J gene: TRBJ2-3; D gene: TRBD2; CDR3 length: 17
CDR3 protein: CASSSRGGTIDEQFF; V gene: TRBV11-2; clone size: -; J gene: TRBJ2-1; D gene: TRBD2; CDR3 length: 15
CDR3 protein: CASPAWGLPINTEAFF; V gene: TRBV28; clone size: few; J gene: TRBJ1-1; D gene: -; CDR3 length: 16